Presented here are 14 T cell receptor beta chains from one specimen sequenced in a study of T cell clusters in autoimmune cytopenias. TRB was amplified by touch-down multiplex PCR, primer pools A and B combined. TCRdb re-called the multiplex PCR reads; one entry per CDR3 protein, DNA not given. The repertoire table contains thousands of distinct CDR3 sequences. Each sample's input was approximately 270 ng genomic DNA, roughly 38,000 genome equivalents. These same records also appear under a second study, on T cell repertoires in aging, cancer and after chemotherapy.

Input material: peripheral blood. The origin of the receptors is a human donor in good health.

This clonotype registers medium-sized (0.01 to 0.1%) by frequency. The CDR3 spells CSVEVGVGQPQHF. The V and J genes are TRBV29-1 and TRBJ1-5. This CDR3 comprises 13 residues. Germline loops: CDR1 SQVTM, CDR2 ANQGSEA. Full variable domain (rest looked up from reference TRBV29-1 and TRBJ1-5): SAVISQKPSRDICQRGTSLTIQCQVDSQVTMMFWYRQQPGQSLTLIATANQGSEATYESGFVIDKFPISRPNLTFSTLTVSNMSPEDSSIYLCSVEVGVGQPQHFGDGTRLSIL.

According to its frequency, this clonotype is medium-sized. V gene TRBV15 combines with J gene TRBJ2-7; absent DNA, TCRdb's TRBD2 call cannot be checked. In germline, CDR1 is LNHNV, CDR2 YYDKDF (reference sequence). The CDR3 loop spans 15 amino acids. The CDR3 sequence: CATSTGWPGAHEQYF.

This rearrangement joins TRBV5-5 to TRBJ2-7. The CDR3 is 16 residues long. CDR1 and CDR2 (germline): SGHKS, YYEKEE (reference sequence). CDR3 sequence reads: CASSPIAQKSSYEQYF. The full variable domain, with the rest looked up from reference TRBV5-5 and TRBJ2-7, is DAGVTQSPTHLIKTRGQQVTLRCSPISGHKSVSWYQQVLGQGPQFIFQYYEKEERGRGNFPDRFSARQFPNYSSELNVNALLLGDSALYLCASSPIAQKSSYEQYFGPGTRLTVT.

According to its frequency, this clonotype is large. The chain recombines TRBV6-2 or TRBV6-3 with TRBJ2-3; the TCRdb call, TRBD1, lacks DNA for checking. From germline, CDR1 is MNHEY and CDR2 SVGEGT. The CDR3 totals 15 residues. The CDR3 region is CASSYYGTITDTQYF.

The rearrangement joins TRBV10-3 to TRBJ2-2; no DNA is available, so the TRBD1 call from TCRdb remains unchecked. The germline V gene encodes CDR1 ENHRY and CDR2 SYGVKD. The CDR3 covers 14 residues. CDR3 sequence reads: CAISRDRETGELFF.

The chain joins TRBV7-9 to TRBJ2-2. Germline CDR1 SEHNR, CDR2 FQNEAQ (reference sequence). This CDR3 region has 14 residues. The CDR3 here is CASSLALRDGELFF. The full variable domain, in which reference TRBV7-9 and TRBJ2-2 provide the parts outside the CDR3, is DTGVSQNPRHKITKRGQNVTFRCDPISEHNRLYWYRQTLGQGPEFLTYFQNEAQLEKSRLLSDRFSAERPKGSFSTLEIQRTEQGDSAMYLCASSLALRDGELFFGEGSRLTVL.

The chain links TRBV19 to TRBJ1-3; no DNA is available, so the TRBD1 call from TCRdb remains unchecked. This CDR3 is built from 14 residues. Germline CDR1 is LNHDA and CDR2 is SQIVND (reference sequence). The CDR3 loop is CASRDSSSGNTIYF.

The chain is built from TRBV29-1 and TRBJ1-1; TCRdb picks TRBD1, but there is no DNA to check that call. This CDR3 is 14 amino acids long. The germline gives CDR1 SQVTM, CDR2 ANQGSEA. The CDR3: CSVHPTGWHTEAFF.

V usage is TRBV12-3 or TRBV12-4 and J usage is TRBJ2-2. There are 12 residues in the CDR3. CDR3 region: CASSGYTGELFF.

The chain uses TRBV18 and TRBJ1-1; TCRdb returns TRBD1, unconfirmable since there is no DNA. CDR1 KGHSH and CDR2 LQKENI come from the germline V gene. The CDR3 spans 16 residues. The CDR3 region is CASSLMGQGLGSEAFF.

The rearrangement uses TRBV18 and TRBJ1-4. From germline, CDR1 is KGHSH and CDR2 LQKENI. CDR3 length: 15 amino acids. CDR3 residues: CASSPSGRANEKLFF.

This clonotype ranks as medium-sized in terms of frequency. The rearrangement links TRBV30 to TRBJ2-1; the D call from TCRdb, TRBD2, cannot be confirmed without DNA. Germline CDR1 GTSNPN, CDR2 SVGIG (reference sequence). The CDR3 consists of 15 residues. The CDR3 reads CAWSPSGTSYNEQFF. The full variable domain, its missing parts supplied by reference TRBV30 and TRBJ2-1, is SQTIHQWPATLVQPVGSPLSLECTVEGTSNPNLYWYRQAAGRGLQLLFYSVGIGQISSEVPQNLSASRPQDRQFILSSKKLLLSDSGFYLCAWSPSGTSYNEQFFGPGTRLTVL.

The genes are TRBV7-9 and TRBJ1-1; with no DNA, the TCRdb D assignment of TRBD1 cannot be verified. The germline V gene encodes CDR1 SEHNR and CDR2 FQNEAQ (reference sequence). The CDR3 sequence is 16 residues long. Here the CDR3 reads CASSLNGGQGNTEAFF.

The rearrangement uses TRBV12-3 or TRBV12-4 and TRBJ2-7; the D gene TCRdb calls, TRBD2, cannot be checked with no DNA. The CDR3 sequence is 15 residues long. CDR3 amino acids: CASSFPSGRSYEQYF.